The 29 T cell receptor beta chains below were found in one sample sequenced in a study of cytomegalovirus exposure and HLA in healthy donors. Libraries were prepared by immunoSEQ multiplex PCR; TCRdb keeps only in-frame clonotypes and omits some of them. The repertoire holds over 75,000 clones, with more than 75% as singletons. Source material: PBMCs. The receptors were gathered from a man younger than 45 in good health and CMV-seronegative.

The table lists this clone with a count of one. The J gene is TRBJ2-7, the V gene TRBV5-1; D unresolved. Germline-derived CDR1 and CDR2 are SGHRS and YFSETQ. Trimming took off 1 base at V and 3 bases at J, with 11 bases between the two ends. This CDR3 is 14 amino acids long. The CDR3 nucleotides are TGCGCCAGCAGCTTGAGTTCCCCCTACTACGAGCAGTACTTC. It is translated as CASSLSSPYYEQYF.

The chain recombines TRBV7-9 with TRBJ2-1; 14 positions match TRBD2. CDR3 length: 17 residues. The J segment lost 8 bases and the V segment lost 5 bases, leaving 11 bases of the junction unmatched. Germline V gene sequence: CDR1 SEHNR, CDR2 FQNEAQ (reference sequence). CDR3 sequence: CASSPRMTSGRADEQFF. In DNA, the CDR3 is TGTGCCAGCAGCCCCCGTATGACTAGCGGGAGGGCTGATGAGCAGTTCTTC.

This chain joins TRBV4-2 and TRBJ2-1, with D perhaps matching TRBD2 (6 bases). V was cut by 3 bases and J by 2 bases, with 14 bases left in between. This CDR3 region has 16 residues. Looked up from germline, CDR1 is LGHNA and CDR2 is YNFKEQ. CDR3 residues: CASSHSVGGAYNEQFF. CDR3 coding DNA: TGTGCCAGCAGCCATTCCGTTGGCGGGGCCTACAATGAGCAGTTCTTC.

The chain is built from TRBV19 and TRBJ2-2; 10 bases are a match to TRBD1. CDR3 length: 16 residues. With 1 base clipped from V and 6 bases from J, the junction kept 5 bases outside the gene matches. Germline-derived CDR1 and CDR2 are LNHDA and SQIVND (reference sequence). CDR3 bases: TGTGCCAGTAGTATAGTAACCGGACAGGGGGCCGGGGAGCTGTTTTTT. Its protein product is CASSIVTGQGAGELFF.

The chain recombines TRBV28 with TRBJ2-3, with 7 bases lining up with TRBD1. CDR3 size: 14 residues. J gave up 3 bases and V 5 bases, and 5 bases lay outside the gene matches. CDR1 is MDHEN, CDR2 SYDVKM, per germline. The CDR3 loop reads CASSPDRRTDTQYF. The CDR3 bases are TGTGCCAGCAGTCCGGACAGGCGGACAGATACGCAGTATTTT. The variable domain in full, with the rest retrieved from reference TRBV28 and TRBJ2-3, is DVKVTQSSRYLVKRTGEKVFLECVQDMDHENMFWYRQDPGLGLRLIYFSYDVKMKEKGDIPEGYSVSREKKERFSLILESASTNQTSMYLCASSPDRRTDTQYFGPGTRLTVL.

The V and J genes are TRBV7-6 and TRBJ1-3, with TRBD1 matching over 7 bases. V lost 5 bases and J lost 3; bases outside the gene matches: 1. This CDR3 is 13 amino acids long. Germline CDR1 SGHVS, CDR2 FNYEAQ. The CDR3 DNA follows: TGTGCCAGCAGCCGGGACAGTGGAAACACCATATATTTT. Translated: CASSRDSGNTIYF.

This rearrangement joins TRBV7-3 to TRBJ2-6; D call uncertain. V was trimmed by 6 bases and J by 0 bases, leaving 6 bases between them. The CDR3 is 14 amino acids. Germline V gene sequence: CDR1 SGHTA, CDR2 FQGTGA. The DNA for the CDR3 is TGTGCCAGCAGTTCGGTCTCTGGGGCCAACGTCCTGACTTTC. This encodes CASSSVSGANVLTF.

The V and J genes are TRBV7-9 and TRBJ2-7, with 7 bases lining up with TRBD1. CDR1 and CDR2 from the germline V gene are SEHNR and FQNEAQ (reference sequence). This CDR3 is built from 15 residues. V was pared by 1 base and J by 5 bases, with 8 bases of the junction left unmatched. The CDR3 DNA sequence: TGTGCCAGCAGCTTAGGGGACAGAGCCACCCACGAGCAGTACTTC. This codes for CASSLGDRATHEQYF.

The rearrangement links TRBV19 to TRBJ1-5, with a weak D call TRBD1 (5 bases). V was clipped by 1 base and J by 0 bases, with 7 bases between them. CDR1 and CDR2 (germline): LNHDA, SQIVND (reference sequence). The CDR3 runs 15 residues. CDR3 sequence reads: CASSIAQGSNQPQHF. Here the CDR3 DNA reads TGTGCCAGTAGTATAGCCCAGGGTAGCAATCAGCCCCAGCATTTT.

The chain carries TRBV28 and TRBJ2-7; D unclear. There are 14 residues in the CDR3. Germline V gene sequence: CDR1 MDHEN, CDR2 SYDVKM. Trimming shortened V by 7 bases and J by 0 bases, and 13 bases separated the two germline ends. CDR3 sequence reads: CASTVTGSSYEQYF. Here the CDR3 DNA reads TGTGCCAGCACAGTGACGGGTAGCTCCTACGAGCAGTACTTC.

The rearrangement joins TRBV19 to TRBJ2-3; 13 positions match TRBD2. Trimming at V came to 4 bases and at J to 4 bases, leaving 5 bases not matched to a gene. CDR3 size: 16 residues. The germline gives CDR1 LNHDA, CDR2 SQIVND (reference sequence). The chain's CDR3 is CASSNTGTSGADTQYF. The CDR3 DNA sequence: TGTGCCAGTAGTAATACGGGGACTAGCGGGGCAGATACGCAGTATTTT.

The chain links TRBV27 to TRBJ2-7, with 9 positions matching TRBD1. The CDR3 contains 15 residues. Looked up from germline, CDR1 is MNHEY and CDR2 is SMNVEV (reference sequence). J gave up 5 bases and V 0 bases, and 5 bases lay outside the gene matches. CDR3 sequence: CASSLSGTGQNEQYF. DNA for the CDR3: TGTGCCAGCAGTTTATCCGGGACAGGGCAAAACGAGCAGTACTTC.

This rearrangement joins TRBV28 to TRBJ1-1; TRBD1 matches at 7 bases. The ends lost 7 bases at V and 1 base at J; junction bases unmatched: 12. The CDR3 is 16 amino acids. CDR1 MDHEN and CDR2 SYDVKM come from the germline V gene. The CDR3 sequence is CASTRNWGTENTEAFF. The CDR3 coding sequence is TGTGCCAGCACCCGGAATTGGGGGACAGAGAACACTGAAGCTTTCTTT.

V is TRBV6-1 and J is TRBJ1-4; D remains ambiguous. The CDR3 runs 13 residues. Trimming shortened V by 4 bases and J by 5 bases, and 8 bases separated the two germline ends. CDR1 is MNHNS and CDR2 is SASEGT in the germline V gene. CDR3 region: CASSAEWNEKLFF. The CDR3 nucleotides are TGTGCCAGCAGTGCGGAGTGGAATGAAAAACTGTTTTTT.

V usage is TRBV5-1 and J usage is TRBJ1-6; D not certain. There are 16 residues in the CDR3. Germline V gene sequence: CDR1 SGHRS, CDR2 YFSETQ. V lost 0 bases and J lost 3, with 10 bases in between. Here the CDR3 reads CASSLADGYYNSPLHF. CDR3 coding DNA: TGCGCCAGCAGCTTGGCCGACGGGTACTATAATTCACCCCTCCACTTT.

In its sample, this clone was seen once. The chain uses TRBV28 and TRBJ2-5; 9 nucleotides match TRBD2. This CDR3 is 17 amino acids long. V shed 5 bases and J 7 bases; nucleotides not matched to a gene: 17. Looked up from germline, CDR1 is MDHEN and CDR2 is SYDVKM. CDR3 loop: CASSLRLAERSRRTQYF. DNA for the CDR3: TGTGCCAGCAGTCTTAGACTAGCGGAGAGAAGCAGGCGGACCCAGTACTTC.

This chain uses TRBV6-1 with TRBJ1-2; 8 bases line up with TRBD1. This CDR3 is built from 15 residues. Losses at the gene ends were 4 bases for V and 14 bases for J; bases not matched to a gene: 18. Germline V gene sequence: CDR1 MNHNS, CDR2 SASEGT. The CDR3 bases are TGTGCCAGCAGTGCCTCCGGGACAGGCAGTATCGTGAGAACCTTC. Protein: CASSASGTGSIVRTF.

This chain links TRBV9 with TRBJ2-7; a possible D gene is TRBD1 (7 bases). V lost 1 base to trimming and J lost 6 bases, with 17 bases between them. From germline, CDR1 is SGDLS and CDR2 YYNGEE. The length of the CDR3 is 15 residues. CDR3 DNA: TGTGCCAGCAGCGTACTTCCGGCAGGGGGGAGCGAGCAGTACTTC. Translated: CASSVLPAGGSEQYF.

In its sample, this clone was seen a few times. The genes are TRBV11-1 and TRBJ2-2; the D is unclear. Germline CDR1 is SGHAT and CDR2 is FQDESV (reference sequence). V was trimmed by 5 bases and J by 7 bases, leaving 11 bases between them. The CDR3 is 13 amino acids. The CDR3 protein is CASSPVKIGELFF. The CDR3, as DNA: TGTGCCAGCAGCCCAGTTAAAATCGGGGAGCTGTTTTTT.

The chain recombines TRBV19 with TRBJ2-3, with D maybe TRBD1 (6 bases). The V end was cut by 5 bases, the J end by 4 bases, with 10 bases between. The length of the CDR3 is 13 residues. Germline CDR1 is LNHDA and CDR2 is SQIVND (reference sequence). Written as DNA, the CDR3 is TGTGCCAGTAGTGATACAGGGTCAGATACGCAGTATTTT. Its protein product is CASSDTGSDTQYF.

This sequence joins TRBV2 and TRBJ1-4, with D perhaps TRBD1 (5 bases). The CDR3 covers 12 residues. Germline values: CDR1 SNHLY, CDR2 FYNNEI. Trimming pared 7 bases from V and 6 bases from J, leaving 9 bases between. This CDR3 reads CASTGNDEKLFF. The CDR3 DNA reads TGTGCCAGCACAGGGAACGATGAAAAACTGTTTTTT.

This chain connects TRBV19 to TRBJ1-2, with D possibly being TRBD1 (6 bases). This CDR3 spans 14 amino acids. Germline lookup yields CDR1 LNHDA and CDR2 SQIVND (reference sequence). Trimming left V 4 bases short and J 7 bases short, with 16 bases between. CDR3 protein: CASSTLQGIIGYTF. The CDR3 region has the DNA TGTGCCAGTAGTACCCTACAGGGAATAATTGGCTACACCTTC. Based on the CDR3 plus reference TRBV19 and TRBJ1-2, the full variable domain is DGGITQSPKYLFRKEGQNVTLSCEQNLNHDAMYWYRQDPGQGLRLIYYSQIVNDFQKGDIAEGYSVSREKKESFPLTVTSAQKNPTAFYLCASSTLQGIIGYTFGSGTRLTVV.

CDR3 sequence reads: CASSGPAHEQYF. As DNA, the CDR3 is TGCGCCAGCAGTGGCCCAGCGCACGAGCAGTACTTC. This chain connects TRBV10-2 to TRBJ2-7; D not resolved. The CDR3 is made up of 12 amino acids. Germline V gene data show CDR1 as WSHSY and CDR2 as SAAADI. Trimming shortened V by 4 bases and J by 5 bases, and 9 bases separated the two germline ends.

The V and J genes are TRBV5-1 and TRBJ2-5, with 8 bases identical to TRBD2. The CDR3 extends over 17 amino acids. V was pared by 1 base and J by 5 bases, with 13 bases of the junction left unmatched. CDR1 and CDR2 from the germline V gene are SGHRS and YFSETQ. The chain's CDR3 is CASSLPVRSGREETQYF. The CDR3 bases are TGCGCCAGCAGCTTGCCCGTGAGAAGCGGGAGAGAGGAGACCCAGTACTTC.

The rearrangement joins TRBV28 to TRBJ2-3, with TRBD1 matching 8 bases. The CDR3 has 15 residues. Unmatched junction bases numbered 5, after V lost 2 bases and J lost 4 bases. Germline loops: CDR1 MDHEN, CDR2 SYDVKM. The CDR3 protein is CASSLDRGGADTQYF. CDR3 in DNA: TGTGCCAGCAGTTTAGACAGGGGTGGAGCAGATACGCAGTATTTT.

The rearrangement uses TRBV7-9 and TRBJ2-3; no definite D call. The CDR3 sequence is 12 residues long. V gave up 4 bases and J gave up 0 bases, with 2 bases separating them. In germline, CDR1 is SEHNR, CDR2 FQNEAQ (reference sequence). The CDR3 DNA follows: TGTGCCAGCAGCTCTAGCACAGATACGCAGTATTTT. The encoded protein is CASSSSTDTQYF.

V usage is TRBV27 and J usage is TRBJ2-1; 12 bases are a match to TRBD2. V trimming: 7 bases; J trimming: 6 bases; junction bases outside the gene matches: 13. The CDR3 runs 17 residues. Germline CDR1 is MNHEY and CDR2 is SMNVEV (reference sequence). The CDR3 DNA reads TGTGCCAGCACACGTACTACCACTAGCGGGAGGTTCAATGAGCAGTTCTTC. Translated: CASTRTTTSGRFNEQFF.

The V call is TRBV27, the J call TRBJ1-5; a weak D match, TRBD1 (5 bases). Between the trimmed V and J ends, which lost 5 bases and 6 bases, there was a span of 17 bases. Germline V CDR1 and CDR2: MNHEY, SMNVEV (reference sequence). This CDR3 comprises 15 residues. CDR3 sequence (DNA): TGTGCCAGCAGTAGCTCTCAGGGCCAGGGTCAGCCCCAGCATTTT. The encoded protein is CASSSSQGQGQPQHF.

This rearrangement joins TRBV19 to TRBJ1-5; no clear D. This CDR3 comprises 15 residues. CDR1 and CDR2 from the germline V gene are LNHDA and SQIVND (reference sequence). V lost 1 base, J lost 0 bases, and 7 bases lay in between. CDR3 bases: TGTGCCAGTAGTATAGTGTCAATTAGCAATCAGCCCCAGCATTTT. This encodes CASSIVSISNQPQHF.